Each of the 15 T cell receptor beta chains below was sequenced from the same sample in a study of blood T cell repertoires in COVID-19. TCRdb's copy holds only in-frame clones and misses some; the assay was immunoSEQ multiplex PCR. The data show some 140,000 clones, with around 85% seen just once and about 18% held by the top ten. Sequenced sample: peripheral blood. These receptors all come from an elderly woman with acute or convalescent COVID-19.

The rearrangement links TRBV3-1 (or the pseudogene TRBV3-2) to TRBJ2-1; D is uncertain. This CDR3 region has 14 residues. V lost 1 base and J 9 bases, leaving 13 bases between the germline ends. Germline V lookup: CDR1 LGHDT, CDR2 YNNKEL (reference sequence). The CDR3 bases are TGTGCCAGCAGCCAAGGCCGAAGAGGTGCTGAGCAGTTCTTC. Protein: CASSQGRRGAEQFF.

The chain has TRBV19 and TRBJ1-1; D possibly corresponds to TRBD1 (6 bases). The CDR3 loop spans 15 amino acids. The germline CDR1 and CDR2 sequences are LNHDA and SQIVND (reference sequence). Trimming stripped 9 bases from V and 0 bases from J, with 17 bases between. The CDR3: CARGSGTQMNTEAFF. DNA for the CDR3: TGTGCCAGGGGGTCAGGGACACAAATGAACACTGAAGCTTTCTTT.

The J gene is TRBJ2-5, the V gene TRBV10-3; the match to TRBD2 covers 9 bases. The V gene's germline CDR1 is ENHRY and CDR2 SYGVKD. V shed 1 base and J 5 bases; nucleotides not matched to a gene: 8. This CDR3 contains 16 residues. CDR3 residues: CAISEFGGRALETQYF. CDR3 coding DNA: TGTGCCATCAGTGAGTTTGGCGGGAGGGCCCTGGAGACCCAGTACTTC.

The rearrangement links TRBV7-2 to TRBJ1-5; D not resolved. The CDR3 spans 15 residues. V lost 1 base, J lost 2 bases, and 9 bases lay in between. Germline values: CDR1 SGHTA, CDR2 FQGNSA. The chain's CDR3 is CASSLGGVGNQPQHF. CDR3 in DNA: TGTGCCAGCAGCTTAGGCGGGGTCGGCAATCAGCCCCAGCATTTT.

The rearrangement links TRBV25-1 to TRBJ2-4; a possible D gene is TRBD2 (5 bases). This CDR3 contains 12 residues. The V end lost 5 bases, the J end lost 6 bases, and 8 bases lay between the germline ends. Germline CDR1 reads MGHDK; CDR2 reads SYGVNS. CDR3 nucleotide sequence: TGTGCCAGCAGTTACCGGGGAAACATTCAGTACTTC. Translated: CASSYRGNIQYF.

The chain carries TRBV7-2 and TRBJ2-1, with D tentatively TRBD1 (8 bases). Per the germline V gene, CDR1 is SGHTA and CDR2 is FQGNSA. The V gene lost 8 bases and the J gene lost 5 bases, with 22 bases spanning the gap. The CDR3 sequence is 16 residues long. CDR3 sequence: CASSSLGQGGNNEQFF. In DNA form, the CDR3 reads TGTGCCAGCTCCTCCCTTGGACAGGGAGGGAACAATGAGCAGTTCTTC. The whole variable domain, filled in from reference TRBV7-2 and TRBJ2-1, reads GAGVSQSPSNKVTEKGKDVELRCDPISGHTALYWYRQSLGQGLEFLIYFQGNSAPDKSGLPSDRFSAERTGGSVSTLTIQRTQQEDSAVYLCASSSLGQGGNNEQFFGPGTRLTVL.

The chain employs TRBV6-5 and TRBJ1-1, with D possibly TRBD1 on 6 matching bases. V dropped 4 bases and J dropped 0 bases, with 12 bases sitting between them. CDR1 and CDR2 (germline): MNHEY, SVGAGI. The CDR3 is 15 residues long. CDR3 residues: CASSSETGMNTEAFF. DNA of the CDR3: TGTGCCAGCAGTTCGGAGACAGGTATGAACACTGAAGCTTTCTTT.

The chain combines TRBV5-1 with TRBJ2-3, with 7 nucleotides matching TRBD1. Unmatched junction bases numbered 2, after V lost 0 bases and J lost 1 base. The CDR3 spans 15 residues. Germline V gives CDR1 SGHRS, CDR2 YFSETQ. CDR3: CASSLAGTGTDTQYF. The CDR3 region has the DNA TGCGCCAGCAGCTTGGCCGGGACAGGCACAGATACGCAGTATTTT. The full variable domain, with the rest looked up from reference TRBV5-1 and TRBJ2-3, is KAGVTQTPRYLIKTRGQQVTLSCSPISGHRSVSWYQQTPGQGLQFLFEYFSETQRNKGNFPGRFSGRQFSNSRSEMNVSTLELGDSALYLCASSLAGTGTDTQYFGPGTRLTVL.

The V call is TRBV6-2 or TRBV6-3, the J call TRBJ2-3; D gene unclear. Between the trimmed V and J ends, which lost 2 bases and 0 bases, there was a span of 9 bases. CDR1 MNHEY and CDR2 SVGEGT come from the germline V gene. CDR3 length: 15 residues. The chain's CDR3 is CASSYHIPSTDTQYF. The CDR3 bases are TGTGCCAGCAGTTACCACATCCCGAGCACAGATACGCAGTATTTT.

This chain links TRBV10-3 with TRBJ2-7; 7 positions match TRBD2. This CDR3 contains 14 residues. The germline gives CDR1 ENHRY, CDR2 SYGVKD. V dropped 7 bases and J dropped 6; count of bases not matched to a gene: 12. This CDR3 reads CAITSARESGEQYF. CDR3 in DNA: TGTGCCATCACCTCCGCGCGGGAGTCGGGCGAGCAGTACTTC.

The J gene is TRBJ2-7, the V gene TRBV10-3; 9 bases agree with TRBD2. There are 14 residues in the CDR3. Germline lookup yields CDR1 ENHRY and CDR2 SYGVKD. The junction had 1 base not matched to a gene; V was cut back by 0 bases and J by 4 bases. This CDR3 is CAISESSGRYEQYF. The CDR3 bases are TGTGCCATCAGTGAGTCGAGCGGGAGGTACGAGCAGTACTTC.

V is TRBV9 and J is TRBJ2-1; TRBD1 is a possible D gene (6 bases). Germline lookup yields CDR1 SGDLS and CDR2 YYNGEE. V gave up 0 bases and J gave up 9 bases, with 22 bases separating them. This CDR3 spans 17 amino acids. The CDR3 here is CASSVEYRGGAVTEQFF. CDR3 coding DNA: TGTGCCAGCAGCGTAGAATACCGAGGGGGAGCCGTCACTGAGCAGTTCTTC.

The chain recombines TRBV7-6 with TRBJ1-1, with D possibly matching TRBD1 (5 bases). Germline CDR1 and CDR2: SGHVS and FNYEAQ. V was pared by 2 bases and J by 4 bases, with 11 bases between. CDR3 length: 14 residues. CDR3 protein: CASSLIGDGTEAFF. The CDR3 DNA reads TGTGCCAGCAGCTTAATAGGGGATGGCACTGAAGCTTTCTTT.

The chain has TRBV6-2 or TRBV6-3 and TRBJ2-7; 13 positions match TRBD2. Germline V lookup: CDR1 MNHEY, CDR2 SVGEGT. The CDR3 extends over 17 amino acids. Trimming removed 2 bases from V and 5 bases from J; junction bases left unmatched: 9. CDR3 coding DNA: TGTGCCAGCAGTTACAGCCTGTCACTAGCGGGAGGGGACGAGCAGTACTTC. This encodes CASSYSLSLAGGDEQYF.

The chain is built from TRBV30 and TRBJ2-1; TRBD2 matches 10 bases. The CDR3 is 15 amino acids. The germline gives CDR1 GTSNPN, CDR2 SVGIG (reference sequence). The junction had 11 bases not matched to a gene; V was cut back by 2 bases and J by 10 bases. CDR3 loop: CAWSPGTSAPGEQFF. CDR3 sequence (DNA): TGTGCCTGGAGTCCTGGGACTAGCGCCCCCGGGGAGCAGTTCTTC. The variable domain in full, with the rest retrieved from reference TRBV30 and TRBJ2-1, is SQTIHQWPATLVQPVGSPLSLECTVEGTSNPNLYWYRQAAGRGLQLLFYSVGIGQISSEVPQNLSASRPQDRQFILSSKKLLLSDSGFYLCAWSPGTSAPGEQFFGPGTRLTVL.